The present T cell receptor (beta chain) was sequenced within a study of HIV-infected children after antiretroviral therapy interruption. Overall study findings and caveats: The Gini coefficient of naive CD4+ repertoires rose, returning to baseline by 3 years.

Treatment denoted: PENTA 11 planned treatment interruption arm or continuous ART arm. From thawed PBMCs, naive CD4+ CD45RA+ CD45RO- T cells were sorted. In its sample, this clonotype was seen many times. The antigen is undetermined. Germline V gene sequence: CDR1 DFQATT, CDR2 SNEGSKA (reference sequence). The length of the CDR3 is 16 residues. V dropped 3 bases and J dropped 0 bases, with 15 bases sitting between them. The TCR library was built from RNA with a 3' RACE protocol and unique molecular identifiers. TCRdb reanalysed the 3' RACE reads using MiXCR and keeps one entry per CDR3 protein. Of approximately 96,000 distinct CDR3 sequences in the sample, approximately 6.9% were seen once.

The chain couples TRBV20-1 to TRBJ2-1; D perhaps matches TRBD2 (5 bases). Sequenced here: CD45RA+ CD4+ T cells from PBMCs, pooled from several time points, sampled from a donor given antiretroviral therapy, either interrupted or continuous. Subset specified: naive CD4+ CD45RA+ CD45RO- T cells. The TCR sequence derives from a pool of human donors with HIV. The CDR3 region has the DNA TGCAGTGCTAGTACCGCCAGGAGGTCCTCCTACAATGAGCAGTTCTTC. Residues: CSASTARRSSYNEQFF.